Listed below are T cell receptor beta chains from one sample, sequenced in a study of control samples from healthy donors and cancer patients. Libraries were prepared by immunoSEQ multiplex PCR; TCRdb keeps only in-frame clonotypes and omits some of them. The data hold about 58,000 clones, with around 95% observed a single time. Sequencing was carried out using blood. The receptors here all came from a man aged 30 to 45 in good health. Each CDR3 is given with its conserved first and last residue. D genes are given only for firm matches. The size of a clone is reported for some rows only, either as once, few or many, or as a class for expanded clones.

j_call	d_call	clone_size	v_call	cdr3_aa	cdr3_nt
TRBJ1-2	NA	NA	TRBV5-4	CASSSGQPVGYGYTF	TGTGCCAGCAGCTCCGGACAGCCCGTGGGCTATGGCTACACCTTC
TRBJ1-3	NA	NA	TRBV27	CASSIKQVSSGNTIYF	TGTGCCAGCAGTATTAAACAGGTAAGCTCTGGAAACACCATATATTTT
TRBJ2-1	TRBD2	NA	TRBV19	CASSIASGNEQFF	TGTGCCAGTAGTATAGCTAGCGGGAATGAGCAGTTCTTC
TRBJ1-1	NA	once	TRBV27	CASSLIGNTEAFF	TGTGCCAGCAGTTTAATCGGAAACACTGAAGCTTTCTTT
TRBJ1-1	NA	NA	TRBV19	CASTAEGIDITEAFF	TGTGCCAGCACCGCGGAAGGTATTGATATCACTGAAGCTTTCTTT
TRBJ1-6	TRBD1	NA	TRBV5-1	CASSFTGGSGNSPLHF	TGCGCCAGCAGCTTCACAGGGGGCTCAGGGAATTCACCCCTCCACTTT
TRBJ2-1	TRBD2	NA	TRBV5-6	CASSPGLAENDYNEQFF	TGTGCCAGCAGCCCTGGACTAGCGGAGAACGACTACAATGAGCAGTTCTTC
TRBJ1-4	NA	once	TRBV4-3	CASSPTTGLNEKLFF	TGCGCCAGCAGCCCCACAACGGGTTTGAATGAAAAACTGTTTTTT
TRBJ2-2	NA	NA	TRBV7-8	CASSEASFGGTGELFF	TGTGCCAGCAGCGAGGCCAGCTTTGGCGGAACCGGGGAGCTGTTTTTT
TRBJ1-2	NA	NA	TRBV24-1	CATSEAGGAYGYTF	TGTGCCACCAGTGAAGCGGGGGGCGCCTATGGCTACACCTTC
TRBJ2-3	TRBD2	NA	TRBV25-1	CASSATSRGISTDTQYF	TGTGCCAGCAGTGCTACCTCGCGGGGGATAAGCACAGATACGCAGTATTTT
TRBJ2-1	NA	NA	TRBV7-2	CASSSATETYNEQFF	TGTGCCAGCAGCTCGGCCACCGAGACCTACAATGAGCAGTTCTTC
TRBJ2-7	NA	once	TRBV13	CASSLKGYEQYF	TGTGCCAGCAGCTTAAAAGGATACGAGCAGTACTTC
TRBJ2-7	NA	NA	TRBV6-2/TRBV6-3	CASSFGYEQYF	TGTGCCAGCAGTTTTGGCTACGAGCAGTACTTC
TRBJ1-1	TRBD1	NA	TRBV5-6	CASSLAGGVTEAFF	TGTGCCAGCAGCTTGGCAGGGGGAGTCACTGAAGCTTTCTTT
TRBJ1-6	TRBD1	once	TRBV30	CAWGNNRGSPLHF	TGTGCCTGGGGAAATAACAGGGGATCACCCCTCCACTTT
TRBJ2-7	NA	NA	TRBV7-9	CASAKAAATYEQYF	TGTGCCAGCGCCAAAGCGGCGGCCACCTACGAGCAGTACTTC
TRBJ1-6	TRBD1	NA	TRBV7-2	CASSFTDRRRLVDSPLHF	TGTGCCAGCAGCTTTACGGACAGGCGGAGGCTAGTGGATTCACCCCTCCACTTT
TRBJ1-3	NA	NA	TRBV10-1	CASRSRVGNTIYF	TGCGCCAGCAGATCCAGGGTTGGAAACACCATATATTTT
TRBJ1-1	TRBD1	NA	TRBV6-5	CASRRKGDSYTEAFF	TGTGCCAGCAGAAGGAAGGGGGACAGTTACACTGAAGCTTTCTTT
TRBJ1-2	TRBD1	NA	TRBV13	CASSRTGGRYTF	TGTGCCAGCAGCCGGACAGGGGGTCGCTACACCTTC
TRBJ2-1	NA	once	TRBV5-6	CASSLVGPVRSYNEQFF	TGTGCCAGCAGCTTGGTTGGTCCTGTCCGGTCCTACAATGAGCAGTTCTTC
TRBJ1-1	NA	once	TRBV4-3	CASSQEKGRDTEAFF	TGCGCCAGCAGCCAAGAAAAGGGACGCGACACTGAAGCTTTCTTT
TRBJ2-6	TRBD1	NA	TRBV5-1	CASSLGGQGALGANVLTF	TGCGCCAGCAGCTTGGGCGGACAGGGGGCGCTTGGGGCCAACGTCCTGACTTTC
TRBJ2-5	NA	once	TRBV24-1	CATSDLDYRETQYF	TGTGCCACCAGTGATTTGGACTACCGAGAGACCCAGTACTTC
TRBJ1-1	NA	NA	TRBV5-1	CASSGSSEAFF	TGCGCCAGCTCCGGAAGTTCTGAAGCTTTCTTT
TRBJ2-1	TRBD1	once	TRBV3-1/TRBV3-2	CASSQTGVMSGEQFF	TGTGCCAGCAGCCAAACAGGGGTCATGTCGGGGGAGCAGTTCTTC
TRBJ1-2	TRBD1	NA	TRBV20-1	CSASPGQGTTNYGYTF	TGCAGTGCTAGTCCCGGACAGGGGACTACTAACTATGGCTACACCTTC
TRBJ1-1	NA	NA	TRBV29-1	CSVDGQAPGAFF	TGCAGCGTTGATGGGCAGGCTCCGGGAGCTTTCTTT
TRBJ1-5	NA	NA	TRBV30	CAWSFDGSNQPQHF	TGTGCCTGGAGTTTCGACGGTAGCAATCAGCCCCAGCATTTT
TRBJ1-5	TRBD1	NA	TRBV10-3	CATTGEMSNQPQHF	TGTGCCACGACAGGGGAAATGAGCAATCAGCCCCAGCATTTT
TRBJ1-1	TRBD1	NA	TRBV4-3	CASSQTPTGTVEAFF	TGCGCCAGCAGCCAAACCCCAACCGGGACAGTTGAAGCTTTCTTT
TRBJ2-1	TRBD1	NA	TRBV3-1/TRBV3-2	CASSLGTANHNEQFF	TGTGCCAGCAGCCTAGGGACAGCAAACCACAATGAGCAGTTCTTC
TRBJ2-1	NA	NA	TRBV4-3	CASSFDWPNEQFF	TGCGCCAGCAGCTTCGATTGGCCCAATGAGCAGTTCTTC
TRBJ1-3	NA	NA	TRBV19	CASRSPGNTIYF	TGTGCCAGCCGAAGTCCTGGAAACACCATATATTTT
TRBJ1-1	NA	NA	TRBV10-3	CAISEGSTNTEAFF	TGTGCCATCAGTGAAGGTAGCACCAACACTGAAGCTTTCTTT
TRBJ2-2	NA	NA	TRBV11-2	CASSLTTGYRHRGAVF	TGTGCCAGCAGCCTTACTACAGGGTACAGGCACCGGGGAGCTGTTTTT
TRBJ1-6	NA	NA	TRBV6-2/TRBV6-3	CASSYADRLHNSPLHF	TGTGCCAGCAGTTACGCCGACAGGCTGCATAATTCACCCCTCCACTTT
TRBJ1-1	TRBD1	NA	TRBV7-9	CASSYGQGVYLNTEAFF	TGTGCCAGCAGCTATGGACAGGGGGTATATCTGAACACTGAAGCTTTCTTT
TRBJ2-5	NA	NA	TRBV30	CAWRGLSLDETQYF	TGTGCCTGGAGGGGCCTTTCCCTCGATGAGACCCAGTACTTC
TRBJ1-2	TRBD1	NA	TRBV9	CASRVGDRGGGYTF	TGTGCCAGCAGAGTAGGGGACAGGGGAGGGGGCTACACCTTC
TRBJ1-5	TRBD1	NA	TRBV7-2	CASSSQGNQPQHF	TGTGCCAGCAGCTCACAGGGGAATCAGCCCCAGCATTTT
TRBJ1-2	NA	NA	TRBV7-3	CASSLGANYGYTF	TGTGCCAGCAGCCTCGGGGCGAACTATGGCTACACCTTC